The 11 T cell receptor beta chains below come from one sample, sequenced in a study of cytomegalovirus exposure and HLA in healthy donors. Primers for the PCR totalled 60 Vbeta and 13 Jbeta. The data were produced by immunoSEQ multiplex PCR, yet TCRdb's version contains in-frame clones alone and is incomplete. The sample lists roughly 140,000 clones, more than 65% occurring once. The sequencing input was PBMCs. The origin of the receptors is a middle-aged man in good health and CMV-seropositive.

This chain joins TRBV28 and TRBJ1-3; TRBD1 is a possible D gene (5 bases). CDR1 and CDR2 from the germline V gene are MDHEN and SYDVKM. This CDR3 comprises 13 residues. V lost 2 bases and J 8 bases, leaving 10 bases between the germline ends. The CDR3 loop reads CASSLQGADTIYF. The CDR3 DNA follows: TGTGCCAGCAGTTTACAGGGCGCGGACACCATATATTTT.

The gene calls are TRBV27 and TRBJ2-5; 7 bases match TRBD1. The CDR3 consists of 16 residues. The V segment lost 4 bases and the J segment 4 bases; nucleotides outside the gene matches: 12. The germline CDR1 and CDR2 sequences are MNHEY and SMNVEV (reference sequence). In nucleotides, the CDR3 is TGTGCCAGCAGTTCCTATCGACAGGGTCGAGGAGAGACCCAGTACTTC. Its translation: CASSSYRQGRGETQYF.

This chain joins TRBV2 and TRBJ1-3; tentatively, D is TRBD1 (5 bases). V was clipped by 5 bases and J by 4 bases, with 21 bases between them. The germline V gene has CDR1 SNHLY and CDR2 FYNNEI. This CDR3 spans 17 amino acids. The CDR3 loop reads CASSLGPLMAGGNTIYF. The CDR3 DNA reads TGTGCCAGCAGTTTGGGACCGCTGATGGCGGGGGGAAACACCATATATTTT.

The chain links TRBV27 to TRBJ1-4, with D perhaps TRBD1 (6 bases). Germline assignment: CDR1 MNHEY and CDR2 SMNVEV (reference sequence). The ends were cut back, 0 bases at V and 4 bases at J, with 12 bases in the middle. This CDR3 contains 16 residues. The CDR3 region is CASSLSGGRGNEKLFF. DNA of the CDR3: TGTGCCAGCAGTTTATCGGGGGGGCGGGGTAATGAAAAACTGTTTTTT.

The genes are TRBV9 and TRBJ2-5, with 7 bases identical to TRBD2. This CDR3 spans 14 amino acids. Per the germline V gene, CDR1 is SGDLS and CDR2 is YYNGEE. After removal of 0 bases from V and 4 bases from J, the junction contained 3 bases not matched to a gene. CDR3 nucleotide sequence: TGTGCCAGCAGCGTAGTTGCGGGAGTAGAGACCCAGTACTTC. Amino acids: CASSVVAGVETQYF.

This chain connects TRBV19 to TRBJ2-3; TRBD1 matches at 7 bases. Trimming removed 6 bases from V and 0 bases from J; junction bases left unmatched: 3. Germline CDR1 LNHDA, CDR2 SQIVND (reference sequence). The CDR3 consists of 14 residues. CDR3 loop: CASREDRSTDTQYF. The CDR3 coding sequence is TGTGCCAGTAGGGAGGACAGGAGCACAGATACGCAGTATTTT.

J is TRBJ2-7 and V is TRBV10-3, with 7 bases that match TRBD1. CDR1 ENHRY and CDR2 SYGVKD come from the germline V gene. Unmatched junction bases numbered 9, after V lost 0 bases and J lost 4 bases. The CDR3 has 16 amino acids. The CDR3 nucleotides are TGTGCCATCAGTGAGTCGCTAAGCAGGGGGTCGTACGAGCAGTACTTC. Translating gives CAISESLSRGSYEQYF.

The chain recombines TRBV23-1 with TRBJ2-7, with TRBD2 identical over 8 bases. TRBV23-1 is classed as an ORF, of uncertain function. The CDR3 has 16 residues. J gave up 3 bases and V 1 base, and 8 bases lay outside the gene matches. The CDR3 loop is CASSQYRAGDYYEQYF. Here the CDR3 DNA reads TGCGCCAGCAGTCAATATCGAGCGGGAGACTACTACGAGCAGTACTTC.

The J gene is TRBJ2-1, the V gene TRBV11-2; TRBD1 agrees at 7 bases. Unmatched junction bases numbered 4, after V lost 5 bases and J lost 3 bases. The CDR3 consists of 14 residues. Germline V gene lookup returns CDR1 SGHAT and CDR2 FQNNGV. The chain's CDR3 is CASSRGQNYNEQFF. CDR3 DNA sequence: TGTGCCAGCAGCCGGGGACAGAACTACAATGAGCAGTTCTTC.

The table lists this clone with a few counts. The chain is built from TRBV19 and TRBJ2-1; 14 bases agree with TRBD2. With 5 bases clipped from V and 9 bases from J, the junction kept 6 bases outside the gene matches. This CDR3 is 15 amino acids long. Germline CDR1 and CDR2: LNHDA and SQIVND (reference sequence). The CDR3 DNA reads TGTGCCAGTAGTCTGACTAGCGGGAGGGTAGGTGAGCAGTTCTTC. It codes for CASSLTSGRVGEQFF.

As for this clone: The identical CDR3 is also encoded by other nucleotide sequences in the sample. This chain connects TRBV18 to TRBJ2-7; 9 bases map to TRBD1. Unmatched junction bases numbered 3, after V lost 3 bases and J lost 0 bases. CDR1 and CDR2 from the germline V gene are KGHSH and LQKENI. The CDR3 loop spans 15 amino acids. CDR3 in DNA: TGTGCCAGCTCACCCCGGACAGGGGACTCCTACGAGCAGTACTTC. The encoded protein is CASSPRTGDSYEQYF.